This TCR beta chain emerged from a study of shared clonotypes between healthy human individuals. Between the trimmed V and J ends, which lost 1 base and 3 bases, there was a span of 27 bases. CDR1 is MDHEN, CDR2 SYDVKM, per germline. This CDR3 contains 20 residues. The deep-level immunoSEQ assay was used. Per the study methods: Owing to the provision of junction-only sequences devoid of quality scores by immunoSEQ, filtering differed. Sequencing used immunoSEQ multiplex PCR; TCRdb keeps in-frame clones, though not all of them. The D gene and trimming were derived from the DNA, and the V and J assignments and clone size from that table. In the table there are about 710,000 clones, approximately 72% of which are singletons.

The source material was memory CD4+ T cells sorted from blood. Stated subset: CD45RA-negative fraction. This sequence originates from a woman younger than 45 in good health. V and J are TRBV28 and TRBJ1-2; perhaps TRBD1 as D (5 bases). Here the CDR3 reads CASSLYSSRGGDRAYYGYTF. The DNA for the CDR3 is TGTGCCAGCAGTTTATACTCCTCGAGGGGCGGGGATAGGGCATACTATGGCTACACCTTC.